The source of this TCR beta chain is a study of response to subunit inactivated influenza vaccine. TCRdb called the RT-PCR reads again in MiXCR, with one record for every CDR3 protein. The repertoire includes hundreds of thousands of distinct CDR3 sequences, 14% of them detected once, and around 6.5% sits in the top ten. Notes on this clonotype: Antigen: not known.

General study results and limits: Authors suggested each seasonal flu vaccination may recruit only limited numbers of new T cells.

Sample: PBMCs from blood, taken less than 15 days before vaccination. The clonotype originates from a man aged 50 or older who received an inactivated influenza vaccine.

CDR3 protein: CASSDQGVTDTQYF. CDR3 bases: TGTGCCAGCAGTGACCAGGGTGTCACAGATACGCAGTATTTT. The chain couples TRBV6-4 to TRBJ2-3; D perhaps matches TRBD1 (5 bases). The CDR3 length is 14 residues. Germline assignment: CDR1 MRHNA and CDR2 SNTAGT. Between the trimmed V and J ends, which lost 2 bases and 2 bases, there was a span of 8 bases.